This record covers a single T cell receptor beta chain. Method: immunoSEQ multiplex PCR; TCRdb's copy keeps in-frame clones and lacks some. Among nearly 80,000 clones, nearly 95% were seen once, and the ten largest hold over 0.35%. After removal of 8 bases from V and 5 bases from J, the junction contained 9 bases not matched to a gene. Looked up from germline, CDR1 is SNHLY and CDR2 is FYNNEI. This CDR3 has 13 residues. The entry originates in a study of technical replicates of blood from several donors. The TCR comes from a human donor in good health. Sequencing input: T cells isolated from PBMCs. V is TRBV2 and J is TRBJ2-7; 7 bases map to TRBD1. The CDR3 region is CASLHRGRDEQYF. DNA of the CDR3: TGTGCCAGCTTGCACAGGGGAAGGGACGAGCAGTACTTC.